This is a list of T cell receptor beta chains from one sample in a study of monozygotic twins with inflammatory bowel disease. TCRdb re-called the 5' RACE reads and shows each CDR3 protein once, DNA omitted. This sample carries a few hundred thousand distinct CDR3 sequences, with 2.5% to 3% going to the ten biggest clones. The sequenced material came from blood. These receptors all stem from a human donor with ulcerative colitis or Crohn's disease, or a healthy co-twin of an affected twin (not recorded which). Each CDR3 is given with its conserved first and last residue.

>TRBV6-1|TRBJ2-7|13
CASTLGVLYEQYF
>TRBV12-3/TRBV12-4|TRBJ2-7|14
CASSAYPSSYEQYF
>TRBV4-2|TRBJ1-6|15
CASSQDLGTRSPLHF
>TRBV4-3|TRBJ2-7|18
CASSPGKGIRSPYYEQYF
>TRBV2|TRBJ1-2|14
CASSLETGTYGYTF
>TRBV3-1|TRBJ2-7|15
CASSYSGTPGGEQYF
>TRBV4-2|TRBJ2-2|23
CASSLSLRWYRDRGPSNTGELFF
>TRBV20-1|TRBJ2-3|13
CSARATSTDTQYF
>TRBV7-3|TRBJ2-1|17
CASSPPERGTSYNEQFF
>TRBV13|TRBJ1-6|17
CASSLGLISSYNSPLHF
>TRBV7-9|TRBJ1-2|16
CASSLDAAWASGGYTF
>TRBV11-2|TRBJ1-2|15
CASSLKGLGDYGYTF